This TCR beta chain was documented in a study of T-cell memory formation after mild COVID-19. Regarding the study as a whole: Contracting CD4+ clones were located mainly in CM and EM, and CD8+ clones in EMRA. Pre-infection memory contained some responding clones, which suggested that cross-reactive memory had joined.

TCRdb fed the 5' RACE reads into MiXCR, producing one record per CDR3 protein. The repertoire holds fewer than 550,000 distinct CDR3 sequences, with roughly 20% as singletons. The CDR3 totals 16 residues. Per the germline V gene, CDR1 is SGHVS and CDR2 is FNYEAQ. V lost 0 bases, J lost 4 bases, and 8 bases stayed unmatched. This clonotype was seen only a few times. Antigen: not known. The chain joins TRBV7-6 to TRBJ1-1; 7 positions agree with TRBD1. The sample comprised PBMCs or a T cell subset sorted from them (not recorded which). This TCR derives from an adult woman who had mild COVID-19 (a few samples of this study predate the infection). Cell type and time point are not known. The CDR3 is CASSLAGRTGGTEAFF. In DNA form, the CDR3 reads TGTGCCAGCAGCTTAGCGGGTCGGACAGGAGGCACTGAAGCTTTCTTT.